The 18 T cell receptor beta chains listed next were all sequenced from one sample in a study of cytomegalovirus exposure and HLA in healthy donors. The PCR ran on 60 Vbeta and 13 Jbeta primers. Data came from immunoSEQ multiplex PCR; TCRdb stores just in-frame clones and leaves some out. The sample contains 180,000 or so clones, roughly four fifths of which appear only once. The sequenced material came from PBMCs. Source of these receptors: a man between 18 and 35 years old in good health and CMV-seronegative.

V and J are TRBV19 and TRBJ1-5; D may be TRBD1 (5 bases). V lost 3 bases to trimming and J lost 2 bases, with 11 bases between them. The V gene's germline CDR1 is LNHDA and CDR2 SQIVND (reference sequence). The CDR3 contains 15 residues. CDR3 nucleotide sequence: TGTGCCAGTAGTATCGCAGGGAAGGGCAATCAGCCCCAGCATTTT. It encodes CASSIAGKGNQPQHF.

This clone was counted a few times. The V and J genes are TRBV10-3 and TRBJ2-7; 10 bases are shared with TRBD2. The V gene's germline CDR1 is ENHRY and CDR2 SYGVKD. Trimming cost V 7 bases and J 3 bases; bases outside gene matches: 3. This CDR3 region has 13 residues. The CDR3 DNA sequence: TGTGCCATCACAGCGGGAGGGAACTACGAGCAGTACTTC. It is translated as CAITAGGNYEQYF.

V gene TRBV9 combines with J gene TRBJ2-7, with TRBD2 identical over 12 bases. CDR3 length equals 15 residues. V lost 3 bases to trimming and J lost 7 bases; unmatched junction nucleotides: 8. Germline-derived CDR1 and CDR2 are SGDLS and YYNGEE. CDR3 DNA: TGTGCCAGCAGCGGCGGACTAGCGGGGTTATCGGAGCAGTACTTC. It codes for CASSGGLAGLSEQYF.

The chain has TRBV7-9 and TRBJ2-7; a weak D match, TRBD2 (5 bases). Germline CDR1 SEHNR, CDR2 FQNEAQ (reference sequence). The CDR3 totals 14 residues. Trimming pared 7 bases from V and 2 bases from J, leaving 15 bases between. The CDR3 bases are TGTGCCAGCAAAGGAGGTGACGATACCTACGAGCAGTACTTC. Translation: CASKGGDDTYEQYF.

The J gene is TRBJ1-1, the V gene TRBV19; D unresolved. The germline V and J ends were trimmed by 4 bases and 5 bases, with 14 bases remaining between them. CDR1 and CDR2 from the germline V gene are LNHDA and SQIVND (reference sequence). There are 14 residues in the CDR3. The CDR3 nucleotides read TGTGCCAGTAGTACCCAGAGAGGGTTTACTGAAGCTTTCTTT. Protein: CASSTQRGFTEAFF.

Points on this clone: One end of the junction is discordant with germline, which a read error may explain. The gene calls are TRBV19 and TRBJ1-1; D is unclear. This CDR3 spans 15 amino acids. Germline V gene sequence: CDR1 LNHDA, CDR2 SQIVND (reference sequence). The CDR3 loop reads CANSIVGIRNTEAFF. For the CDR3, the DNA is TGTGCCAATAGTATCGTCGGTATCCGGAACACTGAAGCTTTCTTT.

CDR3 region: CATFPWEGRTEAFF. Written as DNA, the CDR3 is TGTGCCACCTTTCCCTGGGAGGGACGCACTGAAGCTTTCTTT. The rearrangement links TRBV28 to TRBJ1-1; a weak D match, TRBD1 (5 bases). Germline V gene lookup returns CDR1 MDHEN and CDR2 SYDVKM. The ends were cut back, 10 bases at V and 4 bases at J, with 19 bases in the middle. The CDR3 runs to 14 residues.

This clone was observed once. The gene calls are TRBV5-1 and TRBJ2-5, with TRBD2 identical over 9 bases. The CDR3 contains 15 residues. The V gene's germline CDR1 is SGHRS and CDR2 YFSETQ. Losses at the gene ends were 3 bases for V and 11 bases for J; bases not matched to a gene: 14. In DNA form, the CDR3 reads TGCGCCAGCAGCTCTCCGCGGGGGGGCCTACGGGAGCAGTACTTC. This gives the protein CASSSPRGGLREQYF.

This clone occurred a few times. The chain couples TRBV19 to TRBJ2-5; the match to TRBD1 covers 9 bases. After removal of 6 bases from V and 4 bases from J, the junction contained 0 bases not matched to a gene. The CDR3 runs 12 residues. Germline V gene sequence: CDR1 LNHDA, CDR2 SQIVND (reference sequence). The CDR3 here is CASRDRGETQYF. The CDR3 DNA sequence: TGTGCCAGTAGGGACAGGGGAGAGACCCAGTACTTC.

This sequence joins TRBV7-2 and TRBJ2-5; possible D gene TRBD2, 6 bases. The CDR3 runs to 15 residues. V shed 2 bases and J shed 1 base, with 11 bases lying between them. Germline CDR1 and CDR2: SGHTA and FQGNSA. The CDR3 DNA sequence: TGTGCCAGCAGCTTACTCCTAGCGATCCAAGAGACCCAGTACTTC. This codes for CASSLLLAIQETQYF.

The chain is built from TRBV28 and TRBJ2-7; D unresolved. CDR1 and CDR2 from the germline V gene are MDHEN and SYDVKM. Trimming cost V 3 bases and J 4 bases, with 10 bases left between them. This CDR3 comprises 13 residues. The CDR3 is CASSLIEKYEQYF. The CDR3 DNA reads TGTGCCAGCAGTTTGATTGAGAAATACGAGCAGTACTTC.

The chain is built from TRBV5-1 and TRBJ1-1; D ambiguous. The ends were cut back, 0 bases at V and 7 bases at J, with 7 bases in the middle. The CDR3 is made up of 12 amino acids. Germline loops: CDR1 SGHRS, CDR2 YFSETQ. The CDR3 is CASSLAGIEAFF. CDR3 bases: TGCGCCAGCAGCTTGGCGGGGATTGAAGCTTTCTTT.

J is TRBJ2-1 and V is TRBV27; 13 bases agree with TRBD2. In germline, CDR1 is MNHEY, CDR2 SMNVEV (reference sequence). This CDR3 region has 13 residues. V shed 5 bases and J 15 bases; nucleotides not matched to a gene: 7. The CDR3 region is CASSPGLAGSPFF. The CDR3 DNA reads as TGTGCCAGCAGTCCGGGACTAGCGGGAAGTCCGTTCTTC.

This clone appeared a single time. V is TRBV6-6 and J is TRBJ1-1; TRBD1 matches 7 bases. The CDR3 is made up of 14 amino acids. From germline, CDR1 is MNHNY and CDR2 SVGAGI (reference sequence). The trim removed 4 bases at V and 5 bases at J, leaving 7 bases unmatched. The CDR3 loop is CASSSLDRTTEAFF. In DNA, the CDR3 is TGTGCCAGCAGTTCCTTGGACAGGACGACTGAAGCTTTCTTT.

J is TRBJ2-7 and V is TRBV6-1; D is ambiguous. This CDR3 is built from 12 residues. Germline V gives CDR1 MNHNS, CDR2 SASEGT. The V end lost 10 bases, the J end lost 1 base, and 11 bases lay between the germline ends. CDR3 region: CATFGASYEQYF. Written as DNA, the CDR3 is TGTGCCACGTTCGGTGCATCCTACGAGCAGTACTTC.

The rearrangement links TRBV23-1 to TRBJ2-5; D is possibly TRBD1 (6 bases). TRBV23-1 is annotated as an ORF whose role is uncertain. The CDR3 sequence is 15 residues long. Between the trimmed V and J ends, which lost 4 bases and 5 bases, there was a span of 17 bases. Here the CDR3 reads CASSPTGWGKETQYF. In DNA form, the CDR3 reads TGCGCCAGCAGTCCTACAGGGTGGGGGAAGGAGACCCAGTACTTC.

This chain links TRBV5-4 with TRBJ1-1; D remains ambiguous. The CDR3 covers 17 residues. With 0 bases removed from V and 6 bases from J, the gap between germline ends came to 21 bases. Germline V gene sequence: CDR1 SGHNT, CDR2 YYREEE (reference sequence). The CDR3 DNA reads TGTGCCAGCAGCTTGGGAGCAGGCCCTATTTCTCTGGCTGAAGCTTTCTTT. The encoded protein is CASSLGAGPISLAEAFF.

CDR3: CASSPNGGVNSPLHF. Written as DNA, the CDR3 is TGTGCCAGTAGTCCCAACGGGGGGGTGAATTCACCCCTCCACTTT. This rearrangement joins TRBV19 to TRBJ1-6; TRBD1 might be the D (5 bases). CDR3 length: 15 amino acids. Germline CDR1 is LNHDA and CDR2 is SQIVND (reference sequence). The V end lost 5 bases, the J end lost 7 bases, and 15 bases lay between the germline ends.